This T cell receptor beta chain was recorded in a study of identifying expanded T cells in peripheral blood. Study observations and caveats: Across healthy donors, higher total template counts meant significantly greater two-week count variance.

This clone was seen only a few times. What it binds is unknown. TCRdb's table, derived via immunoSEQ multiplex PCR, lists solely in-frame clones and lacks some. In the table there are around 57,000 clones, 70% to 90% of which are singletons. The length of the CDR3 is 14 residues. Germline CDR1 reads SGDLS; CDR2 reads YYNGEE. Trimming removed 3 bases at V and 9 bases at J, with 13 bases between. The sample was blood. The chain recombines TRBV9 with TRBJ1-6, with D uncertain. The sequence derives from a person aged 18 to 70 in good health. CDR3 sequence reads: CASSGGARGSPLHF. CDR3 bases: TGTGCCAGCAGCGGGGGAGCCCGTGGTTCACCCCTCCACTTT.